The clone carrying this T cell receptor beta chain was recorded once. This record comes from a study of blood T cell repertoires in COVID-19. With 0 bases removed from V and 5 bases from J, the gap between germline ends came to 13 bases. The CDR3 length is 16 residues. CDR1 is MNHNS and CDR2 is SASEGT in the germline V gene. Seattle patients were enrolled while actively infected and followed longitudinally. Per the original data handling: Estimated nucleated cell counts came from reference gene primer amplification. The data were produced by immunoSEQ multiplex PCR, yet TCRdb's version contains in-frame clones alone and is incomplete. V, J and clone size reflect that table, while D and trimming were determined from the DNA. The sample gives a few hundred thousand clones, around 91% of which show up once; about 1% is in the top ten.

The chain carries TRBV6-1 and TRBJ1-4; D is perhaps TRBD1 (5 bases). Material: peripheral blood. The clonotype originates from a woman aged 35 to 49 with COVID-19, enrolled during active disease. The CDR3 region has the DNA TGTGCCAGCAGTGAAGCGTCGGCAGGGAAGAATGAAAAACTGTTTTTT. The encoded protein is CASSEASAGKNEKLFF.